Included here is one T cell receptor (beta chain) sequence, with context. CDR1 and CDR2 (germline): MNHNY, SVGAGI (reference sequence). The CDR3 length is 15 residues. Trimming removed 4 bases from V and 4 bases from J; junction bases left unmatched: 6. The data derive from a study of blood T cell repertoires in COVID-19. Measured with immunoSEQ multiplex PCR; TCRdb has only the in-frame clones, and not every one. This table has 300,000 or so clones, 75% to 90% appearing once. The sequencing input was peripheral blood. The TCR comes from a woman aged 40-49 years with acute or convalescent COVID-19. This chain links TRBV6-6 with TRBJ1-1, with 10 bases identical to TRBD1. The CDR3 protein is CASSSTGTGVTEAFF. The CDR3 DNA sequence: TGTGCCAGCAGTTCGACCGGGACAGGGGTCACTGAAGCTTTCTTT.